What follows are 13 T cell receptor beta chains derived from one specimen sequenced in a study of CD8+CD57+ T cells in acquired aplastic anemia. TCR beta VDJ combinations and CDR3 sequences were profiled from genomic DNA. TCRdb analysed the reads with MiXCR anew, one entry per CDR3 protein. The sample lists 150,000 to 200,000 distinct CDR3 sequences, over 60% occurring once. Sequences were obtained from sorted CD4+, CD8+, or CD8+CD57+ T cells (not recorded which) from PBMCs. The receptors stem from a human donor with severe aplastic anemia or a healthy control (not recorded which).

V gene TRBV7-6 combines with J gene TRBJ1-1; tentatively, D is TRBD1 (6 bases). V lost 4 bases to trimming and J lost 1 base, with 10 bases between them. CDR3 length: 14 residues. Germline V gene data show CDR1 as SGHVS and CDR2 as FNYEAQ. The CDR3 is CASSSTGENTEAFF. CDR3 DNA sequence: TGTGCCAGCAGCTCGACAGGAGAGAACACTGAAGCTTTCTTT. Filled out from reference TRBV7-6 and TRBJ1-1, the complete variable domain reads GAGVSQSPRYKVTKRGQDVALRCDPISGHVSLYWYRQALGQGPEFLTYFNYEAQQDKSGLPNDRFSAERPEGSISTLTIQRTEQRDSAMYRCASSSTGENTEAFFGQGTRLTVV.

Concerning this clonotype itself: Its ends do not fully match the called genes, so a read error is possible. The V call is TRBV10-3, the J call TRBJ1-1; 7 bases align to TRBD1. Per the germline V gene, CDR1 is ENHRY and CDR2 is SYGVKD. This CDR3 has 16 residues. The CDR3, as DNA: TGTGCCAGCAGTGAGGGACAGTGGAGATTGAACACTGAAGCTTTCTTT. Its protein is CASSEGQWRLNTEAFF.

The CDR3 sequence is CASSFSVPYYEQYF. The CDR3 DNA follows: TGTGCCAGCAGTTTCAGTGTTCCCTACTACGAGCAGTACTTC. This chain connects TRBV6-6 to TRBJ2-7; D ambiguous. The CDR3 contains 14 residues. Germline CDR1 MNHNY, CDR2 SVGAGI (reference sequence). The V end was cut by 4 bases, the J end by 3 bases, with 13 bases between.

CDR3 in amino acids: CASSRSGDQLTDTQYF. CDR3 DNA sequence: TGTGCCAGCAGCCGCTCGGGGGACCAACTCACAGATACGCAGTATTTT. The rearrangement uses TRBV7-9 and TRBJ2-3, with D possibly TRBD2 on 6 matching bases. V shed 5 bases and J shed 2 bases, with 17 bases lying between them. Looked up from germline, CDR1 is SEHNR and CDR2 is FQNEAQ (reference sequence). This CDR3 has 16 amino acids.

This clonotype has more than one count but fewer than ten. CDR3 sequence (DNA): TGTGCCAGCAGCTTGGAAGGGGACGGGACCGGGGAGCTGTTTTTT. Amino acids: CASSLEGDGTGELFF. The gene calls are TRBV5-4 and TRBJ2-2, with D perhaps being TRBD1 or TRBD2 (5 bases each). This CDR3 spans 15 amino acids. In germline, CDR1 is SGHNT, CDR2 YYREEE (reference sequence). V was shortened by 0 bases and J by 5 bases, with 11 bases between the two germline ends.

This chain uses TRBV2 with TRBJ2-7; TRBD2 matches 7 bases. With 2 bases clipped from V and 0 bases from J, the junction kept 10 bases outside the gene matches. Germline CDR1 reads SNHLY; CDR2 reads FYNNEI. This CDR3 comprises 17 residues. CDR3 in DNA: TGTGCCAGCAGTGAACCACAGGTCAGCGGGGCCTCCTACGAGCAGTACTTC. It translates to CASSEPQVSGASYEQYF. The full variable domain, with the rest looked up from reference TRBV2 and TRBJ2-7, is EPEVTQTPSHQVTQMGQEVILRCVPISNHLYFYWYRQILGQKVEFLVSFYNNEISEKSEIFDDQFSVERPDGSNFTLKIRSTKLEDSAMYFCASSEPQVSGASYEQYFGPGTRLTVT.

This clonotype was counted a few times. The V gene is TRBV20-1, the J gene TRBJ2-5; 13 bases are a match to TRBD2. CDR1 is DFQATT, CDR2 SNEGSKA, per germline (reference sequence). The CDR3 loop spans 14 amino acids. The ends lost 6 bases at V and 2 bases at J; junction bases unmatched: 3. This CDR3 reads CSARTSGGQETQYF. CDR3 coding DNA: TGCAGTGCAAGGACTAGCGGGGGTCAAGAGACCCAGTACTTC.

V usage is TRBV9 and J usage is TRBJ2-2; a weak D match, TRBD2 (5 bases). Germline CDR1 is SGDLS and CDR2 is YYNGEE. The CDR3 length is 14 residues. The V end lost 1 base, the J end lost 7 bases, and 11 bases lay between the germline ends. The CDR3 reads CASSVLLDNGELFF. The CDR3 DNA is TGTGCCAGCAGCGTACTACTAGATAACGGGGAGCTGTTTTTT. Filled out from reference TRBV9 and TRBJ2-2, the complete variable domain reads DSGVTQTPKHLITATGQRVTLRCSPRSGDLSVYWYQQSLDQGLQFLIQYYNGEERAKGNILERFSAQQFPDLHSELNLSSLELGDSALYFCASSVLLDNGELFFGEGSRLTVL.

This clonotype was seen ten or more times. V and J are TRBV2 and TRBJ2-5; D not certain. V was cut by 8 bases and J by 7 bases, with 14 bases left in between. The CDR3 is made up of 12 amino acids. Germline V gene data show CDR1 as SNHLY and CDR2 as FYNNEI. The CDR3 region has the DNA TGTGCCAGCGAAGAAGGTTTGAGGACCCAGTACTTC. Translating it yields CASEEGLRTQYF.

The chain carries TRBV5-4 and TRBJ2-1; no firm D call. The CDR3 length is 13 residues. V lost 2 bases to trimming and J lost 9 bases, with 12 bases between them. CDR1 and CDR2 from the germline V gene are SGHNT and YYREEE (reference sequence). CDR3 DNA sequence: TGTGCCAGCAGCTTCGCTAGAACGGGTGAGCAGTTCTTC. Translated, it gives CASSFARTGEQFF.

The chain employs TRBV5-1 and TRBJ1-6; D is undetermined. CDR3 length: 15 amino acids. Germline V gives CDR1 SGHRS, CDR2 YFSETQ. The V gene lost 4 bases and the J gene lost 3 bases, with 11 bases spanning the gap. The DNA for the CDR3 is TGCGCCAGCAGCCCTGGGGTCGACTATAATTCACCCCTCCACTTT. Its protein product is CASSPGVDYNSPLHF.

V gene TRBV19 combines with J gene TRBJ2-7, with 7 bases fitting TRBD1. Germline V gene sequence: CDR1 LNHDA, CDR2 SQIVND (reference sequence). The V and J ends lost 8 bases and 4 bases, in that order; junction bases with no gene match: 14. This CDR3 is built from 15 residues. CDR3 nucleotide sequence: TGTGCCAGTCAACCAGTAGCAGGGGGTCGGTACGAGCAGTACTTC. Translation: CASQPVAGGRYEQYF.

This clonotype was counted between two and nine times. The chain is built from TRBV7-8 and TRBJ1-1; D unclear. CDR3 length equals 13 residues. The germline V and J ends were trimmed by 5 bases and 8 bases, with 15 bases remaining between them. Germline V gives CDR1 SGHVS, CDR2 FQNEAQ. CDR3 coding DNA: TGTGCCAGCAGCACCCTATCGCTAGGAGAAGCTTTCTTT. It codes for CASSTLSLGEAFF.